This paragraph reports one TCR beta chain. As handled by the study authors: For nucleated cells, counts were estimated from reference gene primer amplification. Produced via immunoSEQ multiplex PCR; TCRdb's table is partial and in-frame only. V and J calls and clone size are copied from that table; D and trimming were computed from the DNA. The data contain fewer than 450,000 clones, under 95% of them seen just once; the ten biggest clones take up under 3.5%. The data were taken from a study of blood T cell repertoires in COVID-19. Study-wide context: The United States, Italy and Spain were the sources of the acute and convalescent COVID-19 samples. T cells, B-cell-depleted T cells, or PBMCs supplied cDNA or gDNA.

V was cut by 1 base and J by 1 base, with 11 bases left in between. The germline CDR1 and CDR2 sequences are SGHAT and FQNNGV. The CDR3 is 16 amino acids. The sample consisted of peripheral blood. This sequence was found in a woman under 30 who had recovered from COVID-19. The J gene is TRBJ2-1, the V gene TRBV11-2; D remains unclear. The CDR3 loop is CASSLVLSKSYNEQFF. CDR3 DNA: TGTGCCAGCAGCTTAGTTCTATCTAAATCCTACAATGAGCAGTTCTTC.